This T cell receptor (beta chain) stems from a study of blood T cell repertoires in COVID-19. The CDR3 extends over 16 amino acids. Trimming removed 6 bases from V and 5 bases from J; junction bases left unmatched: 13. Germline V gene data show CDR1 as MNHEY and CDR2 as SVGEGT. Clones were read by immunoSEQ multiplex PCR, and TCRdb kept only the in-frame ones, dropping some. The data show around 270,000 clones, with about 85% seen just once and 0.7% to 0.9% held by the top ten. The sample taken for sequencing was peripheral blood. The V and J genes are TRBV6-2 or TRBV6-3 and TRBJ1-2; 9 bases are shared with TRBD1. This sequence originates from a human donor with COVID-19, enrolled during active disease. The donor label of this sample is uncertain. This CDR3 is CASSPRGQGGWYGYTF. The CDR3 DNA follows: TGTGCCAGCAGCCCTCGGGGACAGGGAGGGTGGTATGGCTACACCTTC.